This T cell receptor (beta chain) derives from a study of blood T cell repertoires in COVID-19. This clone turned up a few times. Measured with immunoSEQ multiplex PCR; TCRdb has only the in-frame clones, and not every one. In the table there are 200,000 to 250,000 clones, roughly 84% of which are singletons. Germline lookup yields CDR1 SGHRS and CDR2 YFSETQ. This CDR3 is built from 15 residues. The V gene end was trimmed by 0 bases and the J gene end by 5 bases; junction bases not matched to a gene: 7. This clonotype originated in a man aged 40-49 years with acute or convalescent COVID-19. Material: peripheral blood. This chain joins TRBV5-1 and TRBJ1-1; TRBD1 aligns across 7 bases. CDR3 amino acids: CASSLVGTVHTEAFF. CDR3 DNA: TGCGCCAGCAGCTTGGTCGGGACAGTTCATACTGAAGCTTTCTTT.